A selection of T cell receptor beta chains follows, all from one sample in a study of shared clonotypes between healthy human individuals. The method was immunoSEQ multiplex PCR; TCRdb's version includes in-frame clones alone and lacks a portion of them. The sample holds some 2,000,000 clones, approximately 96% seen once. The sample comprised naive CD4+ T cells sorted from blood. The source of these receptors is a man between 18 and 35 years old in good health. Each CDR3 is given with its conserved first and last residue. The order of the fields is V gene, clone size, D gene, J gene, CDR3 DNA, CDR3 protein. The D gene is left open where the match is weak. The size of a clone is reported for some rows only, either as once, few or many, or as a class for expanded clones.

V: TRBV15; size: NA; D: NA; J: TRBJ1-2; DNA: TGTGCCACCAGCGCAGAGAGAGGCTATGGCTACACCTTC; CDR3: CATSAERGYGYTF
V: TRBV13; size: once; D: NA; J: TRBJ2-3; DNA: TGTGCCAGCAGCCCTCCCAGGGTAAGGGGAGATACGCAGTATTTT; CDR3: CASSPPRVRGDTQYF
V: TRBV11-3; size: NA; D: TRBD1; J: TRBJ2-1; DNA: TGTGCCAGCAGCTCAGAGCAGGGGGAAGTTAACAATGAGCAGTTCTTC; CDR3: CASSSEQGEVNNEQFF
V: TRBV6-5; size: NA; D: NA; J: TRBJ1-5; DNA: TGTGCCAGCAGTTATTCGGACGGAAGCAATCAGCCCCAGCATTTT; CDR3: CASSYSDGSNQPQHF
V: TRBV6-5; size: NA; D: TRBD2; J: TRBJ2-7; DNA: TGTGCCAGCACGGCAGCGGGAGGGCCTCGCGAGCAGTACTTC; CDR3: CASTAAGGPREQYF
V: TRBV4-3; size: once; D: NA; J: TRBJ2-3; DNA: TGCGCCAGCAGCCAAGATCTGGCTAGCGACACAGATACGCAGTATTTT; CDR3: CASSQDLASDTDTQYF
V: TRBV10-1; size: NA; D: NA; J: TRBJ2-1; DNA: TGCGCCAGCAGTGCATTCAATGAGCAGTTCTTC; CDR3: CASSAFNEQFF
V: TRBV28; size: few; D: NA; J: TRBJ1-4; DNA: TGTGCCAGCAGTTCCGGTGAAAAACTGTTTTTT; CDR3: CASSSGEKLFF
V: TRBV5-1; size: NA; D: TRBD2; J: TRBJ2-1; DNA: TGCGCCAGCAGCTCAAGCGGGGGGACCTACAATGAGCAGTTCTTC; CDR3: CASSSSGGTYNEQFF
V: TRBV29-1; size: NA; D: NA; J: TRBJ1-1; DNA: TGCAGCGTTGTGCGACCGATGAACACTGAAGCTTTCTTT; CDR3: CSVVRPMNTEAFF
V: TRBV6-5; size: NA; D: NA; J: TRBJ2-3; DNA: TGTGCCAGCAGTTACCAGGAGAAGTACGGTACGCAGTATTTT; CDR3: CASSYQEKYGTQYF
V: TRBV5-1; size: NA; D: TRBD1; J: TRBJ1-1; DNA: TGCGCCAGCAGCTGGGGGCCGGGACAGGGAAACACTGAAGCTTTCTTT; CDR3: CASSWGPGQGNTEAFF
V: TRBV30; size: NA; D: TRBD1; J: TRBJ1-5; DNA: TGTGCCTGGAGTGGCGGTACAGGGGGCAATCAGCCCCAGCATTTT; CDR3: CAWSGGTGGNQPQHF
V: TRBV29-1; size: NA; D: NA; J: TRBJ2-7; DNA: TGCAGCGTTGGGGGTTTGGACGAGCAGTACTTC; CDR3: CSVGGLDEQYF
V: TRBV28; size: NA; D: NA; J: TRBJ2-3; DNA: TGTGCCAGCGATACCTCCACAGATACGCAGTATTTT; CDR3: CASDTSTDTQYF
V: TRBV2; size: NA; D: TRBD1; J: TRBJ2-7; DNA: TGTGCCAGCAGTGGAGAAGGGGGCGGCTCCTACGAGCAGTACTTC; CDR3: CASSGEGGGSYEQYF
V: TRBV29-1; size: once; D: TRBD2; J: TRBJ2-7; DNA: TGCAGCGTTGAAGGGCTAGCGGATTCCTACGAGCAGTACTTC; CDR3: CSVEGLADSYEQYF
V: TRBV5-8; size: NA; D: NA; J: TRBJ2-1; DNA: TGTGCCAGCAGCTTGGTTCTCCTTTCCTACAATGAGCAGTTCTTC; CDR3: CASSLVLLSYNEQFF
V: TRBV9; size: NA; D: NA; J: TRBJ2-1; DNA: TGTGCCAGCAGCTTTGGGAGTAGCGTCAATGAGCAGTTCTTC; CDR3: CASSFGSSVNEQFF
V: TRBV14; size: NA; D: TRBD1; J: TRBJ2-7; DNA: TGTGCCAGCAGACGGACAGGGAAAACCTACGAGCAGTACTTC; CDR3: CASRRTGKTYEQYF